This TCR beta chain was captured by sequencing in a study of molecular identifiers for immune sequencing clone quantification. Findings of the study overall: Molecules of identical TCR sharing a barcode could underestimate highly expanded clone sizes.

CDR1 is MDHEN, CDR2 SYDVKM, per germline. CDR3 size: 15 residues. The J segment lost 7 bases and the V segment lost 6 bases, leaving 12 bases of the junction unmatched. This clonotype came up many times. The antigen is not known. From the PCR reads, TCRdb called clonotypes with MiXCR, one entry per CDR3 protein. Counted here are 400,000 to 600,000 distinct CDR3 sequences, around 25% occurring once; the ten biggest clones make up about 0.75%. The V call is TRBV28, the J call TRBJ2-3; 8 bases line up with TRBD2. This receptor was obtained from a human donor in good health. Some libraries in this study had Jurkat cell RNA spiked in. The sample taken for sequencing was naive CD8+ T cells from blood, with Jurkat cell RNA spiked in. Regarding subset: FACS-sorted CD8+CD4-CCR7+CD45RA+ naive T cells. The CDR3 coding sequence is TGTGCCAGCAGCCCCCGAGGGACTAGGGCTCATACGCAGTATTTT. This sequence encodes CASSPRGTRAHTQYF.